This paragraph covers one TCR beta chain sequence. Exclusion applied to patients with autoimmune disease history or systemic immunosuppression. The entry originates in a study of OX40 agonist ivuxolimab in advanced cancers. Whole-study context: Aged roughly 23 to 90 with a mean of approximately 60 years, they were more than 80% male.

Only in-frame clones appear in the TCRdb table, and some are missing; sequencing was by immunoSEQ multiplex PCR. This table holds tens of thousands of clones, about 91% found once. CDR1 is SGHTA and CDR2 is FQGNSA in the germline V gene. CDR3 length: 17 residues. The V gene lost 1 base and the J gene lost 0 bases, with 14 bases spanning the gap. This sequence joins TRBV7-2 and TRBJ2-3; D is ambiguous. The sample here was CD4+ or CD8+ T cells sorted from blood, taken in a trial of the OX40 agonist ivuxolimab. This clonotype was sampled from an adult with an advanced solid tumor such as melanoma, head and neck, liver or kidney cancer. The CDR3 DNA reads TGTGCCAGCAGCTTAGAAATTTCGGTAAGTAGCACAGATACGCAGTATTTT. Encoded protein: CASSLEISVSSTDTQYF.